These 29 T cell receptor beta chains share one sample of origin, sequenced in a study of blood T cell repertoires in COVID-19. Libraries were prepared by immunoSEQ multiplex PCR; TCRdb keeps only in-frame clonotypes and omits some of them. The sample includes about 110,000 clones, 81% of them seen just once. The sequencing sample was made of peripheral blood. The receptors come from a woman in her seventies with acute or convalescent COVID-19.

The chain links TRBV7-6 to TRBJ1-5; 7 positions match TRBD1. The CDR3 is made up of 16 amino acids. J gave up 6 bases and V 1 base, and 9 bases lay outside the gene matches. Germline V lookup: CDR1 SGHVS, CDR2 FNYEAQ. CDR3 region: CASSLEATGATQPQHF. The CDR3 nucleotides read TGTGCCAGCAGCTTAGAAGCCACAGGGGCGACTCAGCCCCAGCATTTT. Filled out from reference TRBV7-6 and TRBJ1-5, the complete variable domain reads GAGVSQSPRYKVTKRGQDVALRCDPISGHVSLYWYRQALGQGPEFLTYFNYEAQQDKSGLPNDRFSAERPEGSISTLTIQRTEQRDSAMYRCASSLEATGATQPQHFGDGTRLSIL.

The chain carries TRBV28 and TRBJ2-3; D is possibly TRBD1 (5 bases). Germline V lookup: CDR1 MDHEN, CDR2 SYDVKM. The CDR3 covers 14 residues. V lost 6 bases and J lost 1, with 11 bases in between. The CDR3 bases are TGTGCCAGCAGGGGGCTCCAGGGCACAGATACGCAGTATTTT. It translates to CASRGLQGTDTQYF.

The chain recombines TRBV9 with TRBJ2-3, with 9 bases matching TRBD2. With 4 bases clipped from V and 2 bases from J, the junction kept 5 bases outside the gene matches. CDR1 and CDR2 (germline): SGDLS, YYNGEE. CDR3 length: 15 amino acids. The CDR3 sequence: CASSRLAADTDTQYF. In DNA, the CDR3 is TGTGCCAGCAGCCGACTAGCGGCGGACACAGATACGCAGTATTTT.

This clone was seen a few times. The V and J genes are TRBV6-2 or TRBV6-3 and TRBJ2-4; no reliable D call. Germline V lookup: CDR1 MNHEY, CDR2 SVGEGT. The V end was cut by 2 bases, the J end by 7 bases, with 9 bases between. CDR3 length: 13 residues. CDR3 bases: TGTGCCAGCAGTTACCCACGGAGTAACATTCAGTACTTC. Translation gives CASSYPRSNIQYF.

V and J are TRBV3-1 (or the pseudogene TRBV3-2) and TRBJ2-3, with 7 bases identical to TRBD2. With 5 bases clipped from V and 2 bases from J, the junction kept 13 bases outside the gene matches. The germline V gene has CDR1 LGHDT and CDR2 YNNKEL (reference sequence). The CDR3 spans 17 residues. The CDR3 DNA reads TGTGCCAGCAGCAACCCCCTCGGGGGAGGGGACACAGATACGCAGTATTTT. Residues: CASSNPLGGGDTDTQYF.

This chain uses TRBV7-3 with TRBJ2-5; D is possibly TRBD2 (6 bases). The ends were cut back, 2 bases at V and 4 bases at J, with 11 bases in the middle. The CDR3 has 14 amino acids. Germline values: CDR1 SGHTA, CDR2 FQGTGA. The CDR3 DNA reads TGTGCCAGCAGCTTAGGGGCGGGGAGAGAGACCCAGTACTTC. As protein: CASSLGAGRETQYF.

The chain has TRBV5-6 and TRBJ1-1, with D tentatively TRBD1 (5 bases). Trimming removed 0 bases at V and 6 bases at J, with 9 bases between. Germline V CDR1 and CDR2: SGHDT, YYEEEE. This CDR3 is 13 amino acids long. The CDR3 loop reads CASSLVGGSEAFF. The CDR3 DNA sequence: TGTGCCAGCAGCTTGGTTGGGGGGTCTGAAGCTTTCTTT.

The chain combines TRBV29-1 with TRBJ1-2; D possibly corresponds to TRBD1 (6 bases). V was cut by 4 bases and J by 8 bases, with 20 bases left in between. There are 14 residues in the CDR3. Germline V lookup: CDR1 SQVTM, CDR2 ANQGSEA. This CDR3 reads CSVATDSLIRGYTF. The CDR3 DNA follows: TGCAGCGTTGCTACGGACAGTCTGATTCGCGGCTACACCTTC.

The chain links TRBV18 to TRBJ1-5; D is perhaps TRBD1 (5 bases). Trimming shortened V by 5 bases and J by 9 bases, and 17 bases separated the two germline ends. The CDR3 totals 14 residues. Germline CDR1 reads KGHSH; CDR2 reads LQKENI. In nucleotides, the CDR3 is TGTGCCAGCTCAGCTACAGGAGATGTTTTGCCCCAGCATTTT. As protein: CASSATGDVLPQHF.

This chain joins TRBV2 and TRBJ1-5; D is undetermined. The germline gives CDR1 SNHLY, CDR2 FYNNEI. V lost 1 base to trimming and J lost 0 bases, with 4 bases between them. This CDR3 comprises 14 residues. Here the CDR3 reads CASSEGRSNQPQHF. In DNA form, the CDR3 reads TGTGCCAGCAGTGAAGGTCGTAGCAATCAGCCCCAGCATTTT.

The rearrangement links TRBV14 to TRBJ2-1; 12 bases map to TRBD1. The CDR3 is 15 residues long. From germline, CDR1 is SGHDN and CDR2 FVKESK. Trimming removed 5 bases from V and 4 bases from J; junction bases left unmatched: 3. CDR3 sequence: CASSGGQGAYNEQFF. CDR3 nucleotides: TGTGCCAGCAGCGGGGGACAGGGGGCGTACAATGAGCAGTTCTTC.

V usage is TRBV5-1 and J usage is TRBJ2-1; possibly TRBD2 for D (5 bases). Trimming shortened V by 0 bases and J by 5 bases, and 12 bases separated the two germline ends. Germline V CDR1 and CDR2: SGHRS, YFSETQ. The CDR3 totals 15 residues. Written as DNA, the CDR3 is TGCGCCAGCAGCTTGGGGCTAGCTGCCCACAATGAGCAGTTCTTC. Amino acid sequence: CASSLGLAAHNEQFF.

V and J are TRBV3-1 (or the pseudogene TRBV3-2) and TRBJ2-3; 9 bases line up with TRBD2. From germline, CDR1 is LGHDT and CDR2 YNNKEL (reference sequence). The CDR3 extends over 13 amino acids. V trimming: 4 bases; J trimming: 11 bases; junction bases outside the gene matches: 7. CDR3 nucleotide sequence: TGTGCCAGCAGCCGGAATAGCGGGAGAGGGCAGTATTTT. Protein product: CASSRNSGRGQYF.

This CDR3 is CASSYGTDTDTQYF. The CDR3 DNA follows: TGTGCCAGCAGTTACGGGACAGACACAGATACGCAGTATTTT. V and J are TRBV7-2 and TRBJ2-3; TRBD1 matches at 7 bases. The trim removed 6 bases at V and 2 bases at J, leaving 5 bases unmatched. Looked up from germline, CDR1 is SGHTA and CDR2 is FQGNSA. The CDR3 covers 14 residues.

V gene TRBV28 combines with J gene TRBJ2-1, with 10 bases aligning to TRBD2. The trim removed 8 bases at V and 6 bases at J, leaving 16 bases unmatched. The CDR3 loop spans 17 amino acids. Germline CDR1 and CDR2: MDHEN and SYDVKM. This chain's CDR3 is CASHKPSSGRGGNEQFF. The CDR3 DNA follows: TGTGCCAGCCATAAACCCTCTAGCGGGAGAGGGGGCAATGAGCAGTTCTTC.

This clone was picked up one time. The chain couples TRBV29-1 to TRBJ2-7; D is perhaps TRBD1 (6 bases). Germline loops: CDR1 SQVTM, CDR2 ANQGSEA. V shed 6 bases and J shed 3 bases, with 18 bases lying between them. This CDR3 has 14 amino acids. The CDR3 coding sequence is TGCAGCGTCGGACGTTCTGGACAGCTCTACGAGCAGTACTTC. It encodes CSVGRSGQLYEQYF.

This clone has a single count. The V and J genes are TRBV7-2 and TRBJ2-3; 9 bases are a match to TRBD2. The CDR3 totals 15 residues. Germline CDR1 SGHTA, CDR2 FQGNSA. After removal of 5 bases from V and 3 bases from J, the junction contained 6 bases not matched to a gene. The CDR3 coding sequence is TGTGCCAGCAGCGCTAGCGGGGTGATTACAGATACGCAGTATTTT. It specifies CASSASGVITDTQYF.

The chain links TRBV10-2 to TRBJ1-1; 8 positions match TRBD1. Trimming removed 6 bases from V and 1 base from J; junction bases left unmatched: 1. Germline values: CDR1 WSHSY, CDR2 SAAADI. The CDR3 is 13 amino acids. The CDR3 DNA sequence: TGCGCCAGCAGGACAGGGGAGAACACTGAAGCTTTCTTT. Amino acid sequence: CASRTGENTEAFF.

This clone occurred a few times. Here the CDR3 reads CASSLDPGNSGNTIYF. The CDR3 coding sequence is TGCGCCAGCAGCTTGGATCCGGGAAACTCTGGAAACACCATATATTTT. J is TRBJ1-3 and V is TRBV5-1; no definite D call. V gave up 0 bases and J gave up 0 bases, with 10 bases separating them. The CDR3 consists of 16 residues. The V gene's germline CDR1 is SGHRS and CDR2 YFSETQ. Full variable domain (missing parts from reference TRBV5-1 and TRBJ1-3): KAGVTQTPRYLIKTRGQQVTLSCSPISGHRSVSWYQQTPGQGLQFLFEYFSETQRNKGNFPGRFSGRQFSNSRSEMNVSTLELGDSALYLCASSLDPGNSGNTIYFGEGSWLTVV.

J is TRBJ2-3 and V is TRBV7-3, with TRBD2 matching over 10 bases. From germline, CDR1 is SGHTA and CDR2 FQGTGA. Trimming cost V 4 bases and J 3 bases; bases outside gene matches: 1. There are 14 residues in the CDR3. The CDR3 DNA sequence: TGTGCCAGCAGCTCTAGCGGGAGAACAGATACGCAGTATTTT. Translating it yields CASSSSGRTDTQYF.

The chain joins TRBV3-1 (or the pseudogene TRBV3-2) to TRBJ1-1; the D gene is possibly TRBD1 (5 bases). Germline V gene lookup returns CDR1 LGHDT and CDR2 YNNKEL (reference sequence). V lost 5 bases and J 1 base, leaving 8 bases between the germline ends. The CDR3 runs 13 residues. In DNA form, the CDR3 reads TGTGCCAGCAGCTCGCAGGGGAACACTGAAGCTTTCTTT. This sequence encodes CASSSQGNTEAFF.

The chain employs TRBV11-2 and TRBJ2-1; 10 bases agree with TRBD1. Germline CDR1 is SGHAT and CDR2 is FQNNGV. The CDR3 loop spans 18 amino acids. Trimming cost V 0 bases and J 9 bases; bases outside gene matches: 14. Written as DNA, the CDR3 is TGTGCCAGCAGCTTAGATGGGTCGGGACAGGGGCCCACGACTGAGCAGTTCTTC. The encoded protein is CASSLDGSGQGPTTEQFF.

The chain uses TRBV18 and TRBJ1-5, with a possible D match to TRBD1 (5 bases). V was pared by 4 bases and J by 1 base, with 8 bases between. CDR1 is KGHSH and CDR2 is LQKENI in the germline V gene. This CDR3 has 14 amino acids. CDR3 sequence reads: CASSRQRSNQPQHF. The CDR3 DNA reads as TGTGCCAGCTCACGACAGCGAAGCAATCAGCCCCAGCATTTT.

The chain employs TRBV6-6 and TRBJ1-1; TRBD1 matches at 8 bases. Germline trimming cut 4 bases from V and 0 bases from J; bases unmatched to any gene: 4. The CDR3 runs to 15 residues. The germline V gene has CDR1 MNHNY and CDR2 SVGAGI (reference sequence). CDR3 coding DNA: TGTGCCAGCAGTTGGGGGGACAGGATGAACACTGAAGCTTTCTTT. Translating gives CASSWGDRMNTEAFF.

The chain carries TRBV9 and TRBJ2-1; TRBD1 matches at 9 bases. Germline V gene lookup returns CDR1 SGDLS and CDR2 YYNGEE. With 3 bases clipped from V and 8 bases from J, the junction kept 6 bases outside the gene matches. This CDR3 contains 14 residues. The CDR3 protein is CASSARQGGYEQFF. CDR3 nucleotide sequence: TGTGCCAGCAGCGCACGACAGGGGGGGTATGAGCAGTTCTTC.

Only a few counts were recorded for this clone. This sample includes further DNA sequences coding for the same CDR3. The chain couples TRBV10-2 to TRBJ1-5; weak D call: TRBD1 (5 bases). The CDR3 extends over 14 amino acids. Deletions cut 0 bases from V and 4 bases from J, with 7 bases between. Germline V gene lookup returns CDR1 WSHSY and CDR2 SAAADI. The CDR3 region is CASSESGLNQPQHF. The DNA for the CDR3 is TGCGCCAGCAGTGAGTCGGGGCTAAATCAGCCCCAGCATTTT.

This clone was seen a few times. The chain uses TRBV27 and TRBJ2-7, with TRBD2 identical over 10 bases. CDR3 length: 14 amino acids. Germline V gene data show CDR1 as MNHEY and CDR2 as SMNVEV (reference sequence). V lost 3 bases to trimming and J lost 7 bases; unmatched junction nucleotides: 6. CDR3 loop: CASSFSSGSREQYF. Written as DNA, the CDR3 is TGTGCCAGCAGTTTTTCTAGCGGGAGTAGGGAGCAGTACTTC.

This clone has just one count. CDR3 DNA sequence: TGTGCCAGCACTCCGGGTGGACAGGGGCGTGAAGCTTTCTTT. It encodes CASTPGGQGREAFF. The chain joins TRBV27 to TRBJ1-1; 9 nucleotides agree with TRBD1. CDR1 and CDR2 (germline): MNHEY, SMNVEV (reference sequence). After removal of 7 bases from V and 7 bases from J, the junction contained 10 bases not matched to a gene. CDR3 length: 14 residues.

The chain carries TRBV14 and TRBJ2-1, with a tentative D call TRBD2 (5 bases). The germline V and J ends were trimmed by 1 base and 0 bases, with 13 bases remaining between them. Per germline, CDR1 SGHDN and CDR2 FVKESK. The CDR3 sequence is 17 residues long. CDR3 DNA sequence: TGTGCCAGCAGCCAAGGATTGCACCGGGGCTCCTACAATGAGCAGTTCTTC. It codes for CASSQGLHRGSYNEQFF.